This TCR beta chain was retrieved from a study of blood T cell repertoires in COVID-19. The table came from immunoSEQ multiplex PCR; TCRdb's copy has only in-frame clones and leaves some out. The repertoire holds 300,000 to 400,000 clones, with 85% as singletons. V lost 8 bases, J lost 4 bases, and 12 bases lay in between. Germline CDR1 and CDR2: MDHEN and SYDVKM. There are 13 residues in the CDR3. In its sample, this clone was seen once. The sequenced material came from PBMCs or T cells enriched from blood (not recorded which). V and J are TRBV28 and TRBJ1-5, with D perhaps matching TRBD1 (5 bases). This receptor was identified in a young woman who had been exposed to COVID-19. The CDR3 loop is CASWGPSNQPQHF. Written as DNA, the CDR3 is TGTGCCAGCTGGGGCCCCAGTAATCAGCCCCAGCATTTT.